What follows are 20 T cell receptor beta chains derived from one specimen sequenced in a study of technical replicates of blood from several donors (dated by TCRdb to the late 2010s). The receptor library was made with the immunoSEQ multiplex PCR assay. TCRdb took this table from immuneACCESS and kept in-frame rearrangements with V and J called. Such tables lack part of the clones; where checked against another copy, unresolved V genes explain under half of the gap, and the rest is unexplained. Within this sample are about 80,000 clones, with 85% to 95% of them counted one time only. The top ten constitute approximately 0.35% of the sample. Specimen: T cells isolated from PBMCs. These receptors came from a human donor in good health.

The chain is built from TRBV5-8 and TRBJ1-3; no clear D gene. Germline CDR1 SGHTS, CDR2 YDEGEE. The CDR3 consists of 13 residues. Trimming took off 0 bases at V and 4 bases at J, with 5 bases between the two ends. CDR3 amino acids: CASSLDSGNTIYF. Written as DNA, the CDR3 is TGTGCCAGCAGCTTGGATTCGGGAAACACCATATATTTT. The whole variable domain, filled in from reference TRBV5-8 and TRBJ1-3, reads EAGVTQSPTHLIKTRGQQATLRCSPISGHTSVYWYQQALGLGLQFLLWYDEGEERNRGNFPPRFSGRQFPNYSSELNVNALELEDSALYLCASSLDSGNTIYFGEGSWLTVV.

This rearrangement joins TRBV28 to TRBJ2-3; weak D call: TRBD1 (5 bases). CDR3 length: 14 amino acids. V was cut by 7 bases and J by 3 bases, with 14 bases left in between. CDR1 and CDR2 from the germline V gene are MDHEN and SYDVKM. The CDR3 region is CASKGRLITDTQYF. Written as DNA, the CDR3 is TGTGCCAGCAAGGGGCGCCTTATAACAGATACGCAGTATTTT. The complete variable domain, with remaining parts taken from reference TRBV28 and TRBJ2-3, reads DVKVTQSSRYLVKRTGEKVFLECVQDMDHENMFWYRQDPGLGLRLIYFSYDVKMKEKGDIPEGYSVSREKKERFSLILESASTNQTSMYLCASKGRLITDTQYFGPGTRLTVL.

The chain joins TRBV11-2 to TRBJ1-2; 8 nucleotides match TRBD1. The junction had 9 bases not matched to a gene; V was cut back by 6 bases and J by 0 bases. Germline lookup yields CDR1 SGHAT and CDR2 FQNNGV. The CDR3 extends over 16 amino acids. This chain's CDR3 is CASRLVRDRPNYGYTF. The CDR3, as DNA: TGTGCCAGCAGACTGGTTAGGGACAGGCCTAACTATGGCTACACCTTC.

The rearrangement joins TRBV10-3 to TRBJ2-1; TRBD2 matches 11 bases. This CDR3 comprises 15 residues. Germline CDR1 is ENHRY and CDR2 is SYGVKD. V lost 7 bases and J lost 6; bases outside the gene matches: 8. CDR3 in amino acids: CAITVSGRAGNEQFF. The CDR3 bases are TGTGCCATCACGGTTAGCGGGAGGGCCGGCAATGAGCAGTTCTTC.

The rearrangement links TRBV7-2 to TRBJ2-1; D is perhaps TRBD2 (6 bases). The CDR3 has 14 residues. V was cut by 5 bases and J by 3 bases, with 11 bases left in between. Germline V gene data show CDR1 as SGHTA and CDR2 as FQGNSA. The CDR3 DNA reads as TGTGCCAGCAGCGGGGGACTGGGCTACAATGAGCAGTTCTTC. It encodes CASSGGLGYNEQFF. The full variable domain, its missing parts supplied by reference TRBV7-2 and TRBJ2-1, is GAGVSQSPSNKVTEKGKDVELRCDPISGHTALYWYRQSLGQGLEFLIYFQGNSAPDKSGLPSDRFSAERTGGSVSTLTIQRTQQEDSAVYLCASSGGLGYNEQFFGPGTRLTVL.

This clone was recorded only once. This sequence joins TRBV27 and TRBJ2-1, with 8 bases that match TRBD2. V lost 8 bases, J lost 4 bases, and 7 bases stayed unmatched. CDR3 length: 14 amino acids. Germline V CDR1 and CDR2: MNHEY, SMNVEV (reference sequence). CDR3 loop: CASQSGRGYNEQFF. CDR3 bases: TGTGCCAGCCAAAGCGGGAGAGGTTACAATGAGCAGTTCTTC.

This CDR3 reads CASSPGQLSYGYTF. In nucleotides, the CDR3 is TGTGCCAGCAGTCCGGGACAGCTCTCCTATGGCTACACCTTC. The rearrangement links TRBV6-5 to TRBJ1-2, with TRBD1 matching over 7 bases. Germline V gives CDR1 MNHEY, CDR2 SVGAGI. V shed 5 bases and J 4 bases; nucleotides not matched to a gene: 7. This CDR3 has 14 residues.

This clone was counted a single time. The chain is built from TRBV2 and TRBJ1-1; 8 positions agree with TRBD1. This CDR3 comprises 13 residues. The J segment lost 5 bases and the V segment lost 6 bases, leaving 5 bases of the junction unmatched. In germline, CDR1 is SNHLY, CDR2 FYNNEI. The CDR3 loop reads CASRLTGGTEAFF. DNA for the CDR3: TGTGCCAGCAGATTAACAGGGGGAACTGAAGCTTTCTTT.

The chain uses TRBV30 and TRBJ2-7, with 7 bases aligning to TRBD1. The CDR3 is 13 amino acids. V gave up 1 base and J gave up 6 bases; unmatched junction bases: 6. Germline CDR1 GTSNPN, CDR2 SVGIG (reference sequence). The CDR3 reads CAWSATNRGEQYF. DNA of the CDR3: TGTGCCTGGAGTGCCACAAACAGGGGCGAGCAGTACTTC. Using reference TRBV30 and TRBJ2-7 for the parts outside the CDR3, the full variable domain is SQTIHQWPATLVQPVGSPLSLECTVEGTSNPNLYWYRQAAGRGLQLLFYSVGIGQISSEVPQNLSASRPQDRQFILSSKKLLLSDSGFYLCAWSATNRGEQYFGPGTRLTVT.

The chain couples TRBV5-6 to TRBJ1-3; possible D gene TRBD1, 5 bases. The V and J ends lost 1 base and 6 bases respectively, with 11 bases between them. CDR1 and CDR2 from the germline V gene are SGHDT and YYEEEE. This CDR3 is built from 14 residues. This CDR3 is CASSLPGMENTIYF. For the CDR3, the DNA is TGTGCCAGCAGCTTGCCAGGGATGGAAAACACCATATATTTT.

The chain links TRBV7-2 to TRBJ2-7, with 7 bases matching TRBD1. J lost 6 bases, V lost 4 bases, and 9 bases had no gene match. Germline CDR1 is SGHTA and CDR2 is FQGNSA. The CDR3 is 14 amino acids. The CDR3 spells CASSYSTGPREQYF. CDR3 nucleotide sequence: TGTGCCAGCAGCTACTCGACAGGGCCCCGCGAGCAGTACTTC.

Note on this clone: This specimen includes other DNA sequences encoding the same CDR3. The V and J genes are TRBV5-4 and TRBJ2-7; 11 bases line up with TRBD2. V lost 2 bases to trimming and J lost 1 base; unmatched junction nucleotides: 2. CDR1 is SGHNT, CDR2 YYREEE, per germline (reference sequence). The CDR3 is made up of 15 amino acids. CDR3 in amino acids: CASSFTSGSSYEQYF. CDR3 in DNA: TGTGCCAGCAGCTTTACTAGCGGGAGTTCCTACGAGCAGTACTTC.

The chain has TRBV7-2 and TRBJ2-4; perhaps TRBD1 as D (5 bases). The CDR3 runs to 13 residues. The ends were cut back, 1 base at V and 7 bases at J, with 8 bases in the middle. Germline V gives CDR1 SGHTA, CDR2 FQGNSA. The CDR3 nucleotides read TGTGCCAGCAGCTTAGTCCAGGGTAACATTCAGTACTTC. It codes for CASSLVQGNIQYF. Full variable domain (outside the CDR3, taken from reference TRBV7-2 and TRBJ2-4): GAGVSQSPSNKVTEKGKDVELRCDPISGHTALYWYRQSLGQGLEFLIYFQGNSAPDKSGLPSDRFSAERTGGSVSTLTIQRTQQEDSAVYLCASSLVQGNIQYFGAGTRLSVL.

In nucleotides, the CDR3 is TGCGCCAGCAGCTTGGCCGGGGGGACTGGAAACACCATATATTTT. As protein: CASSLAGGTGNTIYF. This chain uses TRBV5-1 with TRBJ1-3; D possibly corresponds to TRBD1 (5 bases). The V end lost 0 bases, the J end lost 2 bases, and 9 bases lay between the germline ends. Germline values: CDR1 SGHRS, CDR2 YFSETQ. This CDR3 comprises 15 residues. Drawing the rest from reference TRBV5-1 and TRBJ1-3, the complete variable domain is KAGVTQTPRYLIKTRGQQVTLSCSPISGHRSVSWYQQTPGQGLQFLFEYFSETQRNKGNFPGRFSGRQFSNSRSEMNVSTLELGDSALYLCASSLAGGTGNTIYFGEGSWLTVV.

The J gene is TRBJ2-1, the V gene TRBV7-8; 11 bases line up with TRBD2. Per the germline V gene, CDR1 is SGHVS and CDR2 is FQNEAQ. The CDR3 has 17 amino acids. The V segment lost 5 bases and the J segment 0 bases; nucleotides outside the gene matches: 6. The CDR3 here is CASSPGLAGSSYNEQFF. For the CDR3, the DNA is TGTGCCAGCAGCCCCGGACTAGCGGGTAGCTCCTACAATGAGCAGTTCTTC. The whole variable domain, filled in from reference TRBV7-8 and TRBJ2-1, reads GAGVSQSPRYKVAKRGQDVALRCDPISGHVSLFWYQQALGQGPEFLTYFQNEAQLDKSGLPSDRFFAERPEGSVSTLKIQRTQQEDSAVYLCASSPGLAGSSYNEQFFGPGTRLTVL.

The chain couples TRBV2 to TRBJ2-3, with TRBD2 identical over 15 bases. Germline assignment: CDR1 SNHLY and CDR2 FYNNEI. The CDR3 spans 16 residues. V dropped 6 bases and J dropped 5; count of bases not matched to a gene: 6. The CDR3 spells CASSDGLAGGIDTQYF. The CDR3 coding sequence is TGTGCCAGCAGCGATGGACTAGCGGGAGGGATAGATACGCAGTATTTT.

The chain links TRBV7-9 to TRBJ2-1, with D tentatively TRBD2 (5 bases). CDR1 and CDR2 from the germline V gene are SEHNR and FQNEAQ (reference sequence). Deletions cut 1 base from V and 7 bases from J, with 17 bases between. This CDR3 is 16 amino acids long. DNA for the CDR3: TGTGCCAGCAGCTTAGTTTCGGCTAGCCCCAAGAATGAGCAGTTCTTC. Amino acids: CASSLVSASPKNEQFF.

The chain couples TRBV19 to TRBJ1-4; perhaps TRBD1 as D (5 bases). CDR3 length: 13 residues. From germline, CDR1 is LNHDA and CDR2 SQIVND (reference sequence). Trimming left V 3 bases short and J 7 bases short, with 9 bases between. The CDR3 DNA follows: TGTGCCAGTAGTATGGGGCGCCGTGAAAAACTGTTTTTT. It encodes CASSMGRREKLFF.

The gene calls are TRBV7-3 and TRBJ2-2; 7 bases are shared with TRBD2. Germline V gene lookup returns CDR1 SGHTA and CDR2 FQGTGA. The CDR3 runs to 15 residues. V gave up 1 base and J gave up 4 bases; unmatched junction bases: 3. CDR3 in amino acids: CASSLSGGSTGELFF. The CDR3 DNA is TGTGCCAGCAGCTTAAGCGGCGGGAGCACCGGGGAGCTGTTTTTT.

The chain employs TRBV27 and TRBJ1-1, with D tentatively TRBD1 (5 bases). Trimming removed 5 bases from V and 3 bases from J, with 13 bases in between. Germline V CDR1 and CDR2: MNHEY, SMNVEV (reference sequence). The CDR3 runs to 14 residues. CDR3 DNA: TGTGCCAGCAGTAGGGTGGACAAGCACACTGAAGCTTTCTTT. Protein: CASSRVDKHTEAFF.